This T cell receptor beta chain was sequenced during a study of tumor-infiltrating lymphocytes in primary liver carcinoma. Study-level background: The cohort included men and women aged 30 to 69 years.

Germline V gene sequence: CDR1 MDHEN, CDR2 SYDVKM. The CDR3 covers 14 residues. Researchers generated TCR beta cDNA from about 500 ng of total RNA, relying on a constant-region primer. Researchers made the TCR beta libraries by running three nested multiplex PCR rounds with slightly modified ARM-PCR. A C-beta reverse primer and TRBV1-TRBV30 forward primers served in each of the first two PCR rounds, at 10 cycles apiece. TCRdb used MiXCR to reprocess the multiplex PCR reads, holding one entry per CDR3 protein. The sample records around 70,000 distinct CDR3 sequences, over 60% being singletons. Total RNA and DNA came together from around 18-30 mg of bulk tissue without cell sorting. Surgical resection was the treatment these patients received for primary liver carcinoma. Tumors were each sampled at five separate regions. As concerns this clonotype: Germline is not matched at one junction end, which may reflect a read error.

The sample was liver tumor tissue from sampling region 4. Sample subset: tumor region T4, right-lateral pole. The chain is built from TRBV28 and TRBJ1-1; 7 bases match TRBD1. This clonotype was sampled from a man between 40 and 49 years old with primary liver carcinoma and hepatitis B virus infection. DNA for the CDR3: TGTGCCAGCAGTTTAGCCACAGGGGTCACTGAGGCTTTCTTT. This gives the protein CASSLATGVTEAFF. Filled out from reference TRBV28 and TRBJ1-1, the complete variable domain reads DVKVTQSSRYLVKRTGEKVFLECVQDMDHENMFWYRQDPGLGLRLIYFSYDVKMKEKGDIPEGYSVSREKKERFSLILESASTNQTSMYLCASSLATGVTEAFFGQGTRLTVV.